A single sample is the source of the 18 T cell receptor beta chains below, sequenced in a study of Ad26.COV2.S vaccination and SARS-CoV-2 variants. Treatment meaning: over 15 received Ad26.COV2.S at low or high dose, single or two shots; about 5 received placebo; per-sample allocation not given. Vaccine and placebo recipients were sampled on day 63 after the first injection. Clones were read by immunoSEQ multiplex PCR, and TCRdb kept only the in-frame ones, dropping some. The repertoire holds approximately 480,000 clones, with around nine tenths as singletons. Specimen: peripheral blood, collected in a trial of Ad26.COV2.S vaccine versus placebo. These TCRs come from a person aged 18-60 years who received the Ad26.COV2.S COVID-19 vaccine or a placebo.

The CDR3 bases are TGTGCCAGCAGCCAAGATCAACGGGGTAAAGCTTTCTTT. Its translation: CASSQDQRGKAFF. V gene TRBV14 combines with J gene TRBJ1-1, with D unresolved. The length of the CDR3 is 13 residues. Deletions cut 0 bases from V and 9 bases from J, with 11 bases between. CDR1 and CDR2 (germline): SGHDN, FVKESK.

CDR3 protein: CASSLISVSYNEQFF. DNA for the CDR3: TGTGCCAGCAGCTTAATTTCGGTCTCCTACAATGAGCAGTTCTTC. The chain uses TRBV7-3 and TRBJ2-1; no definite D call. The CDR3 is 15 residues long. The germline V gene encodes CDR1 SGHTA and CDR2 FQGTGA. Trimming took 1 base from V and 0 from J, leaving 7 bases between them.

Comment on this clone: The same CDR3 arises from other DNA sequences in this sample as well. This rearrangement joins TRBV28 to TRBJ1-1, with D uncertain. The CDR3 extends over 11 amino acids. Germline lookup yields CDR1 MDHEN and CDR2 SYDVKM. V lost 6 bases and J 1 base, leaving 3 bases between the germline ends. CDR3 coding DNA: TGTGCCAGCAGCGAGAACACTGAAGCTTTCTTT. Amino acids: CASSENTEAFF.

The rearrangement links TRBV30 to TRBJ2-4; 7 positions match TRBD2. CDR1 GTSNPN and CDR2 SVGIG come from the germline V gene (reference sequence). Unmatched junction bases numbered 7, after V lost 5 bases and J lost 6 bases. The CDR3 contains 13 residues. The CDR3 nucleotides read TGTGCCTGGGGTGCGGGAGTTAGAAACATTCAGTACTTC. As protein: CAWGAGVRNIQYF.

The chain uses TRBV19 and TRBJ1-2; possible D gene TRBD1, 5 bases. V lost 5 bases and J 7 bases, leaving 14 bases between the germline ends. CDR3 length equals 13 residues. The germline CDR1 and CDR2 sequences are LNHDA and SQIVND (reference sequence). The CDR3 nucleotides read TGTGCCAGTAGTCCCCCCGGGACGGGTGGCTACACCTTC. Amino acid sequence: CASSPPGTGGYTF.

This chain joins TRBV6-2 or TRBV6-3 and TRBJ2-6; D gene unclear. Trimming removed 2 bases at V and 2 bases at J, with 7 bases between. CDR1 and CDR2 (germline): MNHEY, SVGEGT. There are 15 residues in the CDR3. The CDR3, as DNA: TGTGCCAGCAGTTACCGCACGCCTGGGGCCAACGTCCTGACTTTC. Translated: CASSYRTPGANVLTF.

The chain has TRBV19 and TRBJ2-5; D might be TRBD1 (5 bases). Trimming shortened V by 5 bases and J by 5 bases, and 21 bases separated the two germline ends. Germline V CDR1 and CDR2: LNHDA, SQIVND (reference sequence). This CDR3 has 16 amino acids. The CDR3 bases are TGTGCCAGTAGTCCCGGACACCCCAAAAAGGGGGAGACCCAGTACTTC. Its protein product is CASSPGHPKKGETQYF.

The chain has TRBV18 and TRBJ1-5; D perhaps matches TRBD1 (5 bases). The V gene's germline CDR1 is KGHSH and CDR2 LQKENI. V was clipped by 3 bases and J by 3 bases, with 15 bases between them. The CDR3 sequence is 16 residues long. DNA of the CDR3: TGTGCCAGCTCACCTCAGGGTGGGGCGGACAATCAGCCCCAGCATTTT. Residues: CASSPQGGADNQPQHF.

The rearrangement joins TRBV19 to TRBJ1-5; 7 positions agree with TRBD1. Losses at the gene ends were 5 bases for V and 10 bases for J; bases not matched to a gene: 17. Looked up from germline, CDR1 is LNHDA and CDR2 is SQIVND (reference sequence). The CDR3 totals 16 residues. CDR3 protein: CASSLHRGAGFIPQHF. The CDR3 DNA follows: TGTGCCAGTAGTTTACACAGGGGCGCGGGGTTTATCCCCCAGCATTTT. Using reference TRBV19 and TRBJ1-5 for the parts outside the CDR3, the full variable domain is DGGITQSPKYLFRKEGQNVTLSCEQNLNHDAMYWYRQDPGQGLRLIYYSQIVNDFQKGDIAEGYSVSREKKESFPLTVTSAQKNPTAFYLCASSLHRGAGFIPQHFGDGTRLSIL.

This clone has more than one count but fewer than ten. The CDR3 spells CASSTRTSGRANEQFF. The CDR3, as DNA: TGTGCCAGCAGCACCCGGACTAGCGGGAGGGCAAATGAGCAGTTCTTC. The chain employs TRBV11-2 and TRBJ2-1; 15 bases line up with TRBD2. The CDR3 length is 16 residues. Trimming at V came to 5 bases and at J to 7 bases, leaving 6 bases not matched to a gene. Germline lookup yields CDR1 SGHAT and CDR2 FQNNGV. The complete variable domain, with remaining parts taken from reference TRBV11-2 and TRBJ2-1, reads EAGVAQSPRYKIIEKRQSVAFWCNPISGHATLYWYQQILGQGPKLLIQFQNNGVVDDSQLPKDRFSAERLKGVDSTLKIQPAKLEDSAVYLCASSTRTSGRANEQFFGPGTRLTVL.

The chain uses TRBV19 and TRBJ2-7; 10 bases are a match to TRBD2. The CDR3 extends over 14 amino acids. CDR1 is LNHDA and CDR2 is SQIVND in the germline V gene (reference sequence). Unmatched junction bases numbered 8, after V lost 5 bases and J lost 7 bases. DNA of the CDR3: TGTGCCAGTAGTGCTAGCGGGAGTCTCTGGGAGCAGTACTTC. Protein: CASSASGSLWEQYF.

This clone appeared a few times. The chain employs TRBV7-2 and TRBJ1-2, with unresolved D. Germline CDR1 SGHTA, CDR2 FQGNSA. This CDR3 is 13 amino acids long. Trimming shortened V by 2 bases and J by 13 bases, and 17 bases separated the two germline ends. As DNA, the CDR3 is TGTGCCAGCAGCTTAACCCGGCAGGCCGTCGGCACCTTC. Translating gives CASSLTRQAVGTF.

The V and J genes are TRBV5-6 and TRBJ2-7, with a weak D call TRBD1 (6 bases). The CDR3 runs to 13 residues. Trimming removed 4 bases at V and 6 bases at J, with 14 bases between. Germline values: CDR1 SGHDT, CDR2 YYEEEE. The CDR3, as DNA: TGTGCCAGCAGCCGTGGGGGCCCTTCCGAGCAGTACTTC. The encoded protein is CASSRGGPSEQYF.

Only one count was recorded for this clone. CDR3 sequence: CASSIFGLAGGRDTQYF. CDR3 bases: TGTGCCAGTAGTATTTTTGGACTAGCGGGAGGTCGGGATACGCAGTATTTT. This chain joins TRBV19 and TRBJ2-3; 14 positions match TRBD2. The CDR3 is 17 residues long. With V trimmed by 3 bases and J by 6 bases, 8 bases remained unmatched. The V gene's germline CDR1 is LNHDA and CDR2 SQIVND (reference sequence).

This clone was detected once. This specimen includes other DNA sequences encoding the same CDR3. This chain connects TRBV3-1 (or the pseudogene TRBV3-2) to TRBJ2-7, with no clear D. The CDR3 spans 11 residues. The V gene lost 3 bases and the J gene lost 4 bases, with 4 bases spanning the gap. The germline V gene has CDR1 LGHDT and CDR2 YNNKEL (reference sequence). CDR3 region: CASSQGYEQYF. The CDR3 bases are TGTGCCAGCAGCCAGGGGTACGAGCAGTACTTC.

The V gene is TRBV11-2, the J gene TRBJ2-5, with a tentative D call TRBD2 (5 bases). Between the trimmed V and J ends, which lost 5 bases and 4 bases, there was a span of 11 bases. CDR3 size: 13 residues. CDR1 is SGHAT, CDR2 FQNNGV, per germline. CDR3 coding DNA: TGTGCCAGCAGCCTGAGAGGGATAGAGACCCAGTACTTC. This encodes CASSLRGIETQYF.

This chain links TRBV19 with TRBJ1-2; 8 bases agree with TRBD1. Trimming took 9 bases from V and 4 from J; bases not matched to a gene: 10. CDR3 length equals 14 residues. Looked up from germline, CDR1 is LNHDA and CDR2 is SQIVND (reference sequence). The CDR3 protein is CASLDGQGSYGYTF. The CDR3 DNA is TGTGCCAGCCTTGACGGACAGGGAAGCTATGGCTACACCTTC. Combining the CDR3 with reference TRBV19 and TRBJ1-2 gives the whole variable domain DGGITQSPKYLFRKEGQNVTLSCEQNLNHDAMYWYRQDPGQGLRLIYYSQIVNDFQKGDIAEGYSVSREKKESFPLTVTSAQKNPTAFYLCASLDGQGSYGYTFGSGTRLTVV.

The chain joins TRBV6-5 to TRBJ1-1, with D perhaps TRBD1 (5 bases). Trimming took 2 bases from V and 1 from J, leaving 8 bases between them. Germline V lookup: CDR1 MNHEY, CDR2 SVGAGI. The CDR3 is 14 amino acids. CDR3 in DNA: TGTGCCAGCAGTTACGACAGATCGAACACTGAAGCTTTCTTT. This sequence encodes CASSYDRSNTEAFF.